This is a list of T cell receptor beta chains from one sample in a study of blood T cell repertoires in COVID-19. Using immunoSEQ multiplex PCR, the repertoire was profiled, and TCRdb retains in-frame clones only, with some absent. The table has hundreds of thousands of clones, 85% to 90% seen once. Sequenced: PBMCs or T cells enriched from blood (not recorded which). All receptors derive from a man younger than 35 who had recovered from COVID-19. Both conserved end residues are trimmed from each CDR3. Each record gives: V gene, CDR3 protein.

V gene: TRBV28; CDR3 protein: ASTPLGGGYGYT
V gene: TRBV7-3; CDR3 protein: ASSLTQGNGAGELF
V gene: TRBV3-1/TRBV3-2; CDR3 protein: ASSRGHMNTEAF
V gene: TRBV5-1; CDR3 protein: ASSLQPTSYEQY
V gene: TRBV2; CDR3 protein: ASSSGGRETQY
V gene: TRBV25-1; CDR3 protein: ASSEYPGKDGYT
V gene: TRBV15; CDR3 protein: ATSRPGTGALGAF
V gene: TRBV7-3; CDR3 protein: ASSTDGTAPAGYT
V gene: TRBV19; CDR3 protein: ASSNDRASTNEKLF
V gene: TRBV7-2; CDR3 protein: ASSLVAGGFTDTQY
V gene: TRBV3-1/TRBV3-2; CDR3 protein: ASSQGRPGQINYGYT
V gene: TRBV19; CDR3 protein: ASSTPGTGIEQY
V gene: TRBV5-1; CDR3 protein: ASSLGSSGEADTQY
V gene: TRBV6-1; CDR3 protein: ASSDDSPRQGGPDTQY
V gene: TRBV7-2; CDR3 protein: ASSLSRGPSHEQY
V gene: TRBV11-2; CDR3 protein: ASSIQGNQPQH
V gene: TRBV27; CDR3 protein: ASSFQGTRANEKLF
V gene: TRBV5-1; CDR3 protein: ASSLPGQGYEQY
V gene: TRBV7-3; CDR3 protein: ASSSQPDNQGTQY
V gene: TRBV2; CDR3 protein: ASRAFTEAF
V gene: TRBV5-6; CDR3 protein: ASSWQGAYEQY
V gene: TRBV5-1; CDR3 protein: ASSLGGREQY
V gene: TRBV12-5; CDR3 protein: ASGLVLGGLGNEQF
V gene: TRBV18; CDR3 protein: ASSPKSQVEAF
V gene: TRBV12-3/TRBV12-4; CDR3 protein: ASRSEGSPEAF
V gene: TRBV28; CDR3 protein: ASSLSSGQGFNYGYT
V gene: TRBV27; CDR3 protein: ASSSPTANTEAF
V gene: TRBV18; CDR3 protein: ASSPRDRAYNEQF
V gene: TRBV27; CDR3 protein: ASSPRTGPNGEAF
V gene: TRBV10-1; CDR3 protein: ASSGRVRNSPLH
V gene: TRBV7-9; CDR3 protein: ASSLPYRQGVHSPLH
V gene: TRBV27; CDR3 protein: ASSPGGYNGYT
V gene: TRBV12-3/TRBV12-4; CDR3 protein: ASSLGGLRAF
V gene: TRBV4-2; CDR3 protein: ASSISGVNTGELF
V gene: TRBV19; CDR3 protein: ATHRDRGNTGELF
V gene: TRBV4-1; CDR3 protein: ASSQRRQAPLGAEAF
V gene: TRBV18; CDR3 protein: ASSPRRTGGSGANVLT
V gene: TRBV9; CDR3 protein: ASSVARGGTQY
V gene: TRBV6-1; CDR3 protein: ASSEGALIGTGGHEQY
V gene: TRBV2; CDR3 protein: ASSPGPGGF
V gene: TRBV30; CDR3 protein: AWSPRGATEAF
V gene: TRBV9; CDR3 protein: ASSVEAGELF
V gene: TRBV9; CDR3 protein: ASSPGQGLNYGYT
V gene: TRBV7-9; CDR3 protein: ASSLAGQGNNEQF
V gene: TRBV7-9; CDR3 protein: ASRLAGASGNTIY
V gene: TRBV14; CDR3 protein: ASSTGQGTEAF
V gene: TRBV5-6; CDR3 protein: ASSFLDPNRGLTDTQY
V gene: TRBV28; CDR3 protein: ASSILEFEQY
V gene: TRBV27; CDR3 protein: ASSLGPTGLGQAF
V gene: TRBV9; CDR3 protein: ASSRGQGTDTQY
V gene: TRBV6-5; CDR3 protein: ASSYSLGRGTEAF